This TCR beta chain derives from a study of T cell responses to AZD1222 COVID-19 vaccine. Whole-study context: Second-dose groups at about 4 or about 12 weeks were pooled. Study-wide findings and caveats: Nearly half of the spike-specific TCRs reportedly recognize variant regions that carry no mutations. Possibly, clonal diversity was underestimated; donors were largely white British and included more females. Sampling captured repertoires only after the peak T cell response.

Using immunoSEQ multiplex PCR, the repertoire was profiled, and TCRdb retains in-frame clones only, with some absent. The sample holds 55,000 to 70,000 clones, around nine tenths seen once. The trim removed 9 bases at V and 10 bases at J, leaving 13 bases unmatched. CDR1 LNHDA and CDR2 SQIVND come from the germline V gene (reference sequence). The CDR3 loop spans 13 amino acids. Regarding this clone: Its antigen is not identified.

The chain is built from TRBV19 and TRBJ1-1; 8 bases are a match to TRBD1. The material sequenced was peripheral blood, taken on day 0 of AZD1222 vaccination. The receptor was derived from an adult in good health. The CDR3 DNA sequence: TGTGCCAGCGGACAGGGAGGGTCCTCGGGAGCTTTCTTT. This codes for CASGQGGSSGAFF.